This T cell receptor (beta chain) was identified during a study of response to subunit inactivated influenza vaccine. Study-level findings and limits: A suggestion made by the authors is that each seasonal influenza vaccination recruits few new T cells.

One entry per CDR3 protein results from TCRdb running MiXCR on the RT-PCR reads. The sample carries about 700,000 distinct CDR3 sequences, around 14% recorded once. A single count supports this clonotype. Its antigen is unknown. This TCR was recovered from a man aged 50 to 59 who received an inactivated influenza vaccine. The source was PBMCs from blood, collected 14 days before vaccination.

CDR3 amino acids: CASSQTGTSGIPWFF. The CDR3 coding sequence is TGTGCCAGCAGCCAGACCGGGACTAGCGGGATACCGTGGTTCTTC. The chain carries TRBV4-2 and TRBJ2-1, with 13 bases that match TRBD2. J was trimmed by 15 bases and V by 3 bases; bases with no gene match: 11. This CDR3 region has 15 residues. Germline V gene data show CDR1 as LGHNA and CDR2 as YNFKEQ.